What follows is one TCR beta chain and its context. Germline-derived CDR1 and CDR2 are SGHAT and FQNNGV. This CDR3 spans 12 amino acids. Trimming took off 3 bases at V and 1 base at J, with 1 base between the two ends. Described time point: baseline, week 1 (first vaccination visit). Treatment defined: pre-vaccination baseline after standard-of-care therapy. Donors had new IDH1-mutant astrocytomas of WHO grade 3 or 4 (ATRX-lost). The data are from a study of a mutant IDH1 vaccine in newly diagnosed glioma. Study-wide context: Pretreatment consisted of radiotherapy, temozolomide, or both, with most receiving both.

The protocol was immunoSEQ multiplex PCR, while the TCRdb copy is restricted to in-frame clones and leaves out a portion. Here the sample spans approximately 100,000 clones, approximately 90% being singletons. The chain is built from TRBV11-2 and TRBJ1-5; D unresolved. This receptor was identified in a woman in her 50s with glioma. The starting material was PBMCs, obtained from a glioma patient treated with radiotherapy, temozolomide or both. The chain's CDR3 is CASSFSNQPQHF. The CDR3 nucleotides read TGTGCCAGCAGCTTCAGCAATCAGCCCCAGCATTTT.